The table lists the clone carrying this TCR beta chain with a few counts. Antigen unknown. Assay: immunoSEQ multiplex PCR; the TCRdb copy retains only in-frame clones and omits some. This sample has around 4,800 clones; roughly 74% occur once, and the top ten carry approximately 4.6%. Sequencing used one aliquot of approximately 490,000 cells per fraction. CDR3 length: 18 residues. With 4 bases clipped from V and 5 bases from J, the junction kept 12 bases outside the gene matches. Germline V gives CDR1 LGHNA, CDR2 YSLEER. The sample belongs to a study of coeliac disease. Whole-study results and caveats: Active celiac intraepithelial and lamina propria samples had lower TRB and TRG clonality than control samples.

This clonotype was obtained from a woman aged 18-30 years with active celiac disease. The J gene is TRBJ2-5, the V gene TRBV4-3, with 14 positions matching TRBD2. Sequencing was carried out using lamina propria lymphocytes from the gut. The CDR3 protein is CASSPNRLAGGPRETQYF. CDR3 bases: TGCGCCAGCAGCCCGAATCGACTAGCGGGGGGGCCGCGGGAGACCCAGTACTTC.